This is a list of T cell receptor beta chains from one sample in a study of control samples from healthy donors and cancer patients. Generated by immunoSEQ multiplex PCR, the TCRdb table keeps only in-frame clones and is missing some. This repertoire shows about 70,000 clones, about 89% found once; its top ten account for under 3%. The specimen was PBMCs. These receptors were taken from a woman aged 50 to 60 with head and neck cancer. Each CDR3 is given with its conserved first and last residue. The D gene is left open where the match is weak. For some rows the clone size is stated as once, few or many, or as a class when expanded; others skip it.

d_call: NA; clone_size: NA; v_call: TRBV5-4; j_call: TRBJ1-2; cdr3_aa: CASSPVQTRQAPLGGYTF; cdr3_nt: TGTGCCAGCAGCCCTGTCCAAACCCGACAGGCTCCCTTAGGGGGCTACACCTTC
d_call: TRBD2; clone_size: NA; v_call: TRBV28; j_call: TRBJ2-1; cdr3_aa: CASFRGGADNEQFF; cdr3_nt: TGTGCCAGCTTCCGGGGGGGGGCCGACAATGAGCAGTTCTTC
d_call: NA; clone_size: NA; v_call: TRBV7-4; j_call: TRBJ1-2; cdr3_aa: CAIVRGLRICYGYTF; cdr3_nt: TGTGCCATCGTTAGGGGCTTGAGGATCTGCTATGGCTACACCTTC
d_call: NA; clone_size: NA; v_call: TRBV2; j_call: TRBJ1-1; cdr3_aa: CASSQGGTEAFF; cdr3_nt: TGTGCCAGCAGCCAAGGGGGGACTGAAGCTTTCTTT
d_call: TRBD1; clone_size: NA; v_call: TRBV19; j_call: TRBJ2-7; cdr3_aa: CASTPRTGDSYEQYF; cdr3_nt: TGTGCCAGTACTCCCAGGACAGGGGACTCCTACGAGCAGTACTTC
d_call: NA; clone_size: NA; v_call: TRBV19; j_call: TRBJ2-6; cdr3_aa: CATSGTSGANVLTF; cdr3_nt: TGTGCCACCTCGGGGACCTCTGGGGCCAACGTCCTGACTTTC
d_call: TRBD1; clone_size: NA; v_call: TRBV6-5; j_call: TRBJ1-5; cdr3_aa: CASSLDTGARQPQHF; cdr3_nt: TGTGCCAGCAGTCTGGACACAGGGGCCAGGCAGCCCCAGCATTTT
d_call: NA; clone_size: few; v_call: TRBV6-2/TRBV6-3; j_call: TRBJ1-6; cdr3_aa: CASSTGVNSPLHF; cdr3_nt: TGTGCCAGCAGTACGGGGGTTAATTCACCCCTCCACTTT
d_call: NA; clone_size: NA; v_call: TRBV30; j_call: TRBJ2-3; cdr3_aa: CAWSVSGGKTDTQYF; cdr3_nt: TGTGCCTGGAGTGTGTCCGGGGGCAAAACAGATACGCAGTATTTT
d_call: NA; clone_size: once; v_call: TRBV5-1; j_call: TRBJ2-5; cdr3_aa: CASSLAGIAQETQYF; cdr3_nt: TGCGCCAGCAGCTTGGCCGGCATTGCTCAAGAGACCCAGTACTTC
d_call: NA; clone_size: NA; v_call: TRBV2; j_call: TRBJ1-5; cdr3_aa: CASATESNQPQHF; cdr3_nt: TGTGCCAGCGCCACAGAGAGCAATCAGCCCCAGCATTTT
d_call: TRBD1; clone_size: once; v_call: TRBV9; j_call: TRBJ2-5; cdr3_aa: CASSVTGGAETQYF; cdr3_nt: TGTGCCAGCAGCGTCACAGGGGGCGCGGAGACCCAGTACTTC
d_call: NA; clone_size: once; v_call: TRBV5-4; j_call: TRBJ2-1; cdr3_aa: CASSSKVASYNEQFF; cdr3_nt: TGTGCCAGCAGCTCTAAGGTAGCCTCCTACAATGAGCAGTTCTTC
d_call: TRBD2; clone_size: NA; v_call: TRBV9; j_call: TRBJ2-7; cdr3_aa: CASSPSGGAYEQYF; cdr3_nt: TGTGCCAGCAGCCCTAGCGGGGGGGCCTACGAGCAGTACTTC
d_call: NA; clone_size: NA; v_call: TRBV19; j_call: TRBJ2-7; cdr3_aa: CASSLPQGWNEQYF; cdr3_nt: TGTGCCAGTAGTCTCCCACAGGGTTGGAACGAGCAGTACTTC
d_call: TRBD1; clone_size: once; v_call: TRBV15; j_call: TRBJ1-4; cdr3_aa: CATQRDRATNEKLFF; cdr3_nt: TGTGCCACTCAGCGGGACAGGGCAACTAATGAAAAACTGTTTTTT
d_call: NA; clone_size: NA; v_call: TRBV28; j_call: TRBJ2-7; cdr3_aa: CASSDPGSSYEQYF; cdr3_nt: TGTGCCAGCAGCGATCCGGGGAGCTCCTACGAGCAGTACTTC
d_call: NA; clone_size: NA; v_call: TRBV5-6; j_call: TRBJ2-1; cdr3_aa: CASSLQGGPISNEQFF; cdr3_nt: TGTGCCAGCAGCTTGCAGGGAGGCCCCATTTCGAATGAGCAGTTCTTC
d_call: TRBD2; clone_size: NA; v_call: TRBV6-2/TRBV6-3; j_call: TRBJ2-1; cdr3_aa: CASSPSGGEQFF; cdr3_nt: TGTGCCAGCAGCCCCTCGGGGGGTGAGCAGTTCTTC
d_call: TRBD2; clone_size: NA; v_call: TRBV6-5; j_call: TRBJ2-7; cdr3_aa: CATRFFAGGSYEQYF; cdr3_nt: TGTGCCACCCGTTTTTTTGCGGGGGGGTCCTACGAGCAGTACTTC
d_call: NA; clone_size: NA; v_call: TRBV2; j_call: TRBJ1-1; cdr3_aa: CASRAQANTEAFF; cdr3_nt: TGTGCCAGCAGGGCTCAGGCTAACACTGAAGCTTTCTTT
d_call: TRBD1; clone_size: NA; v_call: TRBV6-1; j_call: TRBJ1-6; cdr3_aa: CASSEGIRDRGTGRNNSPLHF; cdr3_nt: TGTGCCAGCAGTGAAGGTATCCGGGACAGGGGGACCGGACGTAATAATTCACCCCTCCACTTT